This T cell receptor (beta chain) was sequenced during a study of shared clonotypes between healthy human individuals (dated by TCRdb to the early 2020s). In terms of the full investigation: A few men and a couple of women, aged 18 to 49 years, made up the cohort. Per donor, three plates each were used for CD4 naive and CD4 memory, two for CD8 naive, and one for CD8 memory. The study deeply sequenced blood TCR repertoires of five healthy adults to estimate repertoire size and the extent of clonotype sharing between individuals. Libraries were prepared and TCR repertoires were sequenced by different laboratories using diverse techniques, in order to increase sequencing depth and limit assay-specific biases. Leukapheresis yielded between about 0.8 and 9.5 billion PBMCs per donor.

This clone was seen only a few times. Its antigen is not yet known. Base-call qualities are not available, and no considerably larger clone is one nucleotide away. Using the deep immunoSEQ assay, multiplex PCR amplified TCR CDR3 regions from genomic DNA. Extracted genomic DNA from each cell subset was distributed evenly across all wells of several immunoSEQ 96-well plates, and each plate was treated as a replicate. For sorted subsets, around 200 ng genomic DNA, equal to about 30,000 T cell genomes, was loaded into each replicate PCR. The purified libraries were quantified using a Qubit 3.0 fluorometer, sized with a Bioanalyzer 2100, and then quantified again using the KAPA Library Quantification kit. Each immunoSEQ 96-well plate was sequenced on its own single-read 150-cycle Illumina NextSeq 550 flow cell. Per the source publication's procedure: Because the immunoSEQ output included only junctional sequences and no quality scores, the filtering could not be the same as the filtering used for full-length reads. To assign V/J genes and CDR3, sequences were annotated using PyIR, a Python wrapper for IgBLAST v1.9, with IMGT germline references. Reads were filtered out if the reads had weak V/J assignments (E-value above 1e-6), no CDR3, stop codons, out-of-frame junctions, or ambiguous translated residues. V3J clonotypes were defined as sequences sharing an identical inferred V gene, J gene, and CDR3 amino acid sequence. Percentage overlap between repertoires was calculated by dividing the number of shared unique clonotypes by the size of the smaller repertoire. RTK rarefaction, the Chao1 estimator, and Recon v2.1 estimates of unobserved clonotypes were used to assess repertoire richness. Generation probabilities for all TCRbeta clonotypes obtained by the gDNA method from several donors were computed using OLGA. TCRdb stores this immuneACCESS table with in-frame sequences only. Part of the clones is absent; in the studies checked, under half of the shortfall reflects unresolved V genes, and no reason is known for the rest. The V and J calls and clone size were taken over from that table, and D and trimming were inferred from the DNA. A total of roughly 1,000,000 clones appear in this sample, about 80% of them only once. The ten most abundant clones make up 0.5% to 0.65% of the sample.

Healthy HIV-negative adults with no recently reported acute infections or vaccinations were included as donors. Every donor was a Caucasian adult living in Nashville, Tennessee, USA. CD4+ T cells were enriched by magnetic negative selection; naive cells were then positively selected on CD45RA, and the negative fraction formed the memory subset. Blood was collected by leukapheresis, and PBMCs were isolated by Ficoll-Histopaque density gradient centrifugation and then cryopreserved in liquid nitrogen vapor phase. Purity and quantity of every magnetically sorted T cell population were checked by analytical flow cytometry. From each sorted fraction, genomic DNA was isolated and quantified by UV absorbance on a Nanodrop 2000c. What the research found in general, with its limitations: Estimated clonotype richness was generally larger for naive than for memory subsets. Based on pairwise subsampling, the degree of clonotype sharing among donors was expected to be affected by sequencing depth. Compared with non-shared clonotypes, the clonotypes found in all four sorted-subset donors had higher generation probabilities. Sharing across several donors was observed for about 5% of naive CD4, over 3% of naive CD8, over 2% of memory CD4, and roughly 0.43% of memory CD8 clonotypes. Sampling was limited to blood, and TCR repertoires in tissue likely differ from TCR repertoires in blood. The genetic and exposure-history diversity represented was limited by the small number of donors. Even with the large sequencing depth, rarefaction of the sorted-subset datasets indicated that sequencing was incomplete.

Trimming removed 4 bases from V and 8 bases from J, leaving 17 bases between the germline ends. CDR1 MDHEN and CDR2 SYDVKM are derived from the germline V gene. The CDR3 has 14 amino acids, counting the end cysteine and phenylalanine. The CDR3 DNA has 42 bases and is translated from base 1. The source is a man younger than 30 in good health. Some clones in this sample may be carry-over from other donors' samples. The rearranged segments are TRBV28 and TRBJ1-2, with an unclear D gene assignment. The sequenced sample was memory CD4+ T cells from PBMCs. This specimen's cell subset or site label, per the study, means: CD45RA-negative fraction. Here the CDR3 is given as CASSSTPALRGYTF. The nucleotide sequence is TGTGCCAGCAGTTCTACCCCGGCACTCCGGGGCTACACCTTC.